This TCR beta chain was sequenced during a study of cytomegalovirus exposure and HLA in healthy donors. Background on the study: An early release of data contained 75 million to 90 million unique TCRs, which came from HLA-typed donors. Findings and caveats of the study: The classifier reportedly diagnosed cytomegalovirus status with high specificity and sensitivity.

About this clone: The antigen remains undetermined.

Looked up from germline, CDR1 is MDHEN and CDR2 is SYDVKM. The V end lost 5 bases, the J end lost 10 bases, and 20 bases lay between the germline ends. CDR3 length equals 14 residues. PCR amplification relied on 60 Vbeta primers (plus 13 Jbeta primers). TCRdb's table, derived via immunoSEQ multiplex PCR, lists solely in-frame clones and lacks some. The sample carries some 170,000 clones, 70% to 80% recorded once. Sequenced sample: PBMCs. V and J are TRBV28 and TRBJ1-2; TRBD1 might be the D (6 bases). This receptor was identified in a man in his forties or fifties in good health and CMV-seronegative. The CDR3 region is CASSVLAGAGFYTF. The CDR3 DNA is TGTGCCAGCAGTGTCCTAGCGGGGGCTGGTTTCTACACCTTC.